This T cell receptor beta chain originates from a study of blood T cell repertoires in COVID-19. Study overall: The United States, Italy and Spain provided the acute and convalescent COVID-19 samples. The analysed material was cDNA or gDNA that came from T cells, B-cell-depleted T cells, or PBMCs.

Trimming stripped 1 base from V and 7 bases from J, with 16 bases between. The CDR3 consists of 15 residues. Germline assignment: CDR1 LGHDT and CDR2 YNNKEL (reference sequence). This clone was observed a few times. Sequencing was performed with immunoSEQ multiplex PCR; in TCRdb, only in-frame clones are kept and a portion is missing. The sample includes around 290,000 clones, around 88% seen only once; the top ten take about 4.2%. The TCR sequence derives from a man aged 35-49 years with acute or convalescent COVID-19. The chain is built from TRBV3-1 (or the pseudogene TRBV3-2) and TRBJ1-2, with D perhaps matching TRBD1 (6 bases). The source material was peripheral blood. The CDR3 region is CASSQVFGGASGYTF. In nucleotides, the CDR3 is TGTGCCAGCAGCCAAGTCTTTGGGGGGGCGAGTGGCTACACCTTC.